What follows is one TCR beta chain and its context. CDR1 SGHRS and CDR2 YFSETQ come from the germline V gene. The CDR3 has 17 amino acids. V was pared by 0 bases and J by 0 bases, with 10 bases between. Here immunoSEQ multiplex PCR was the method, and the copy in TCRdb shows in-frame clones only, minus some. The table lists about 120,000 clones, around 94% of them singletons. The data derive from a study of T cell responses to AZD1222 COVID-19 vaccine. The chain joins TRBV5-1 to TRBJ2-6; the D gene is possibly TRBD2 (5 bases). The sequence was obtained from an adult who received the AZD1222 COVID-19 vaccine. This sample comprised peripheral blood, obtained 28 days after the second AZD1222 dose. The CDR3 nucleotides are TGCGCCAGCAGCTTGGGACTACTTAACTCTGGGGCCAACGTCCTGACTTTC. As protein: CASSLGLLNSGANVLTF.